This TCR beta chain was documented in a study of blood T cell repertoires in COVID-19. For the study at large: T cells, B-cell-depleted T cells, or PBMCs provided the cDNA or gDNA that served as material.

The CDR3 length is 15 residues. J was trimmed by 4 bases and V by 6 bases; bases with no gene match: 6. CDR1 and CDR2 from the germline V gene are ENHRY and SYGVKD. Authors' data handling: Reference gene primer amplification yielded estimated nucleated cell counts. Profiling relied on immunoSEQ multiplex PCR, and the TCRdb table lists in-frame clones only, not all of them. The DNA was the basis for D and trimming; V, J and clone size are from that table. The sample consists of 150,000 to 200,000 clones, 65% to 90% of them appearing once. This chain joins TRBV10-3 and TRBJ2-7; 13 bases agree with TRBD2. The TCR sequence derives from a man in his fifties or sixties with acute or convalescent COVID-19. Specimen: peripheral blood. CDR3 region: CAIRSGLAGPYEQYF. The CDR3, as DNA: TGTGCCATCAGGTCGGGACTAGCGGGGCCATACGAGCAGTACTTC.